The following is a T cell receptor beta chain sequence with its context. Its matching antigen is unknown. Method: immunoSEQ multiplex PCR; TCRdb's copy keeps in-frame clones and lacks some. The sample contains around 320,000 clones, roughly 87% of which appear only once. Treatment reported: about 20 received Ad26.COV2.S at low or high dose, single or two shots; several received placebo; per-sample allocation not given. Sampling was performed 63 days after the first vaccine or placebo injection. This entry belongs to a study of Ad26.COV2.S vaccination and SARS-CoV-2 variants. General observations from the study: Comparable non-spike TCR breadth was observed in vaccine and placebo recipients.

The CDR3 spans 15 residues. The J segment lost 0 bases and the V segment lost 5 bases, leaving 3 bases of the junction unmatched. The germline gives CDR1 MGHRA, CDR2 YSYEKL. The chain couples TRBV4-1 to TRBJ1-1; 10 bases line up with TRBD1. Source: peripheral blood, taken in a trial of Ad26.COV2.S vaccine versus placebo. The TCR sequence derives from a person aged 18-60 years who received the Ad26.COV2.S COVID-19 vaccine or a placebo. The CDR3 loop reads CASSGQGGMNTEAFF. The CDR3 nucleotides are TGCGCCAGCAGCGGACAGGGGGGGATGAACACTGAAGCTTTCTTT.